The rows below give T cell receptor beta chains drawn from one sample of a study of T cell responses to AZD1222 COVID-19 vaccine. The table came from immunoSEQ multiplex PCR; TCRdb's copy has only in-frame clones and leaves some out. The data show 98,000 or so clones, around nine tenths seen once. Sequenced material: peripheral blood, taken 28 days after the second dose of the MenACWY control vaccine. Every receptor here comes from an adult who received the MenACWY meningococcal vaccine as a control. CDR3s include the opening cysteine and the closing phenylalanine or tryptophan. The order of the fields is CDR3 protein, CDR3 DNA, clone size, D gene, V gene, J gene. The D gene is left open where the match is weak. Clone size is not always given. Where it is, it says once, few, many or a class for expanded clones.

CASSSLGGVDYEQYF	TGTGCCAGCAGTAGCCTGGGGGGCGTCGACTACGAGCAGTACTTC	once	-	TRBV6-5	TRBJ2-7
CASSLDRASTDTQYF	TGTGCCAGTAGCTTGGACAGAGCCAGCACAGATACGCAGTATTTT	-	-	TRBV19	TRBJ2-3
CASRLPGQTNEQFF	TGTGCCAGCAGACTACCGGGACAGACCAATGAGCAGTTCTTC	-	TRBD1	TRBV5-6	TRBJ2-1
CASSGTGLGSLMNTEAFF	TGTGCCAGCAGTGGGACGGGTCTGGGGAGTCTTATGAACACTGAAGCTTTCTTT	-	-	TRBV2	TRBJ1-1
CASSQAEFWENTEAFF	TGCGCCAGCAGCCAAGCTGAGTTCTGGGAGAACACTGAAGCTTTCTTT	few	-	TRBV4-1	TRBJ1-1
CASRPDRGYEQYF	TGTGCCAGCAGGCCCGACAGAGGATACGAGCAGTACTTC	-	-	TRBV7-8	TRBJ2-7
CASSFSRGSYGYTF	TGTGCCAGCAGTTTCTCTCGTGGATCCTATGGCTACACCTTC	-	-	TRBV27	TRBJ1-2
CASSSGVRDTQYF	TGTGCCAGCAGCTCAGGAGTTCGGGATACGCAGTATTTT	once	-	TRBV7-3	TRBJ2-3
CASSHQGGSKLRKGGNEQFF	TGCGCCAGCAGCCACCAAGGGGGGTCCAAACTACGGAAGGGTGGCAATGAGCAGTTCTTC	-	-	TRBV4-3	TRBJ2-1
CASILDRGSYNEQFF	TGTGCCAGTATACTGGACAGGGGCTCCTACAATGAGCAGTTCTTC	-	TRBD1	TRBV7-2	TRBJ2-1
CASRPGTRLGLFF	TGTGCCAGCAGGCCCGGGACACGCCTTGGGCTGTTTTTT	-	-	TRBV3-1/TRBV3-2	TRBJ1-4
CAIKAGQGMGETQYF	TGTGCCATAAAAGCGGGACAGGGAATGGGAGAGACCCAGTACTTC	once	TRBD1	TRBV6-5	TRBJ2-5
CASRSLKRGAPGEQYF	TGTGCCAGCAGATCTTTGAAGCGGGGGGCTCCGGGCGAGCAGTACTTC	-	TRBD2	TRBV28	TRBJ2-7
CASSPPERGNTIYF	TGTGCCAGCAGCCCCCCGGAGAGGGGAAACACCATATATTTT	-	-	TRBV5-5	TRBJ1-3
CASSLWDISQKEF	TGTGCCAGCAGTTTATGGGACATCTCCCAAAAGGAATTT	few	-	TRBV28	TRBJ1-1
CASSERFRDRGTTGELFF	TGCGCCAGCAGCGAACGATTTAGGGACAGGGGTACCACCGGGGAGCTGTTTTTT	-	TRBD1	TRBV4-1	TRBJ2-2
CASRTGGGYEQYF	TGTGCCAGCAGGACGGGAGGCGGCTACGAGCAGTACTTC	-	TRBD2	TRBV27	TRBJ2-7
CASSDQVGEAFF	TGTGCCAGCAGTGACCAGGTAGGCGAAGCTTTCTTT	-	-	TRBV6-4	TRBJ1-1
CASSLAGRGRGETQYF	TGTGCCAGCAGCTTAGCGGGGCGGGGTCGGGGAGAGACCCAGTACTTC	-	-	TRBV7-2	TRBJ2-5
CASTAGWTGLSDYDEQYF	TGTGCCAGCACAGCGGGTTGGACAGGGCTTTCGGATTATGACGAGCAGTACTTC	-	TRBD1	TRBV28	TRBJ2-7
CASSQPSGDSAGELFF	TGTGCCAGCAGCCAACCTTCCGGGGACTCTGCCGGGGAGCTGTTTTTT	-	-	TRBV4-2	TRBJ2-2
CASSLPFASWTGNYGYTF	TGTGCCAGCAGCTTACCCTTCGCGTCCTGGACAGGCAACTATGGCTACACCTTC	-	TRBD1	TRBV11-2	TRBJ1-2
CASSERTTGNTIYF	TGTGCCAGCAGTGAAAGGACGACTGGAAACACCATATATTTT	-	-	TRBV6-1	TRBJ1-3
CASSLGRDHEQYF	TGTGCCAGCAGCTTAGGCAGGGACCACGAGCAGTACTTC	-	-	TRBV7-2	TRBJ2-7
CASSFQQVGYGYTF	TGTGCCAGCAGCTTTCAACAGGTGGGCTATGGCTACACCTTC	-	-	TRBV5-4	TRBJ1-2
CAISESGEKLFF	TGTGCCATCAGTGAGTCTGGTGAAAAACTGTTTTTT	few	-	TRBV10-3	TRBJ1-4
CARSLGGEEPIGYEQYF	TGTGCCAGAAGCTTGGGCGGTGAGGAACCAATCGGGTACGAGCAGTACTTC	-	-	TRBV5-3	TRBJ2-7
CASSLGGSQRLNEQFF	TGTGCCAGCAGCTTAGGGGGATCCCAGAGACTCAATGAGCAGTTCTTC	-	-	TRBV7-3	TRBJ2-1
CASSPRNYGYTF	TGTGCCAGCAGCCCCCGGAACTATGGCTACACCTTC	-	-	TRBV11-2	TRBJ1-2
CATGVGANTGELFF	TGTGCCACCGGTGTTGGGGCGAACACCGGGGAGCTGTTTTTT	few	-	TRBV28	TRBJ2-2
CASCRDYNEKLFF	TGTGCCAGCTGCCGGGACTATAATGAAAAACTGTTTTTT	-	-	TRBV6-6	TRBJ1-4
CASSRQGSSGNTIYF	TGTGCCAGTAGTAGACAGGGGAGCTCTGGAAACACCATATATTTT	-	TRBD1	TRBV19	TRBJ1-3
CASSFPSAVQETQYF	TGTGCCAGCAGCTTCCCGTCGGCGGTACAAGAGACCCAGTACTTC	once	-	TRBV3-1/TRBV3-2	TRBJ2-5
CASSRSDSDTGELFF	TGTGCCAGCTCCCGGTCCGACTCCGACACCGGGGAGCTGTTTTTT	-	-	TRBV18	TRBJ2-2
CASSYSRNSNTEAFF	TGTGCCAGCAGTTACTCAAGAAATTCGAACACTGAAGCTTTCTTT	-	-	TRBV6-5	TRBJ1-1
CAVGDRGEEMYSNQPQHF	TGTGCCGTGGGGGACAGGGGCGAAGAGATGTATAGCAATCAGCCCCAGCATTTT	-	TRBD1	TRBV3-1/TRBV3-2	TRBJ1-5
CASSPAINSNQPQHF	TGCGCCAGCAGCCCTGCTATTAATAGCAATCAGCCCCAGCATTTT	few	-	TRBV4-3	TRBJ1-5
CASSQLGNGNEQFF	TGTGCCAGCAGCCAGCTTGGGAACGGGAATGAGCAGTTCTTC	-	-	TRBV3-1/TRBV3-2	TRBJ2-1
CASSYDLQGAFF	TGTGCCAGCAGTTACGACCTGCAAGGGGCTTTCTTT	once	-	TRBV6-5	TRBJ1-1
CASSPPSGAQDTQYF	TGTGCCAGCTCACCACCTAGCGGGGCTCAAGATACGCAGTATTTT	-	TRBD2	TRBV18	TRBJ2-3
CASSFPLGQGDGYTF	TGTGCCAGCAGTTTCCCGCTGGGCCAGGGAGATGGCTACACCTTC	-	-	TRBV28	TRBJ1-2
CASGPYLKAGGPHGELFF	TGTGCCAGCGGCCCTTACCTCAAAGCGGGGGGGCCCCACGGGGAGCTGTTTTTT	-	TRBD2	TRBV7-2	TRBJ2-2
CASSLGGLTSYEQYF	TGTGCCAGCAGCTTGGGGGGGCTGACTTCCTACGAGCAGTACTTC	-	-	TRBV11-2	TRBJ2-7
CASSRLGQSNTEAFF	TGTGCCAGCAGCCGCCTGGGACAGTCAAACACTGAAGCTTTCTTT	once	TRBD1	TRBV7-2	TRBJ1-1
CASSDAQGATGELFF	TGTGCCAGCAGTGATGCGCAGGGTGCCACCGGGGAGCTGTTTTTT	-	-	TRBV25-1	TRBJ2-2
CASSPSGAYEQYF	TGTGCCAGCAGCCCGTCCGGGGCGTACGAGCAGTACTTC	once	-	TRBV11-1	TRBJ2-7
CASSLGQGFQPQHF	TGTGCCAGCAGCTTGGGTCAGGGATTTCAGCCCCAGCATTTT	-	-	TRBV5-6	TRBJ1-5
CASRSSRPRQGGNEKLFF	TGTGCCAGTAGATCGAGTCGCCCACGACAGGGAGGGAATGAAAAACTGTTTTTT	once	TRBD1	TRBV19	TRBJ1-4
CASSLDRNEQYF	TGTGCCAGCAGCCTTGACAGGAACGAGCAGTACTTC	-	-	TRBV11-1	TRBJ2-7
CASSLGSAEVYTF	TGTGCCAGCAGCTTAGGATCGGCCGAAGTCTACACCTTC	-	-	TRBV7-3	TRBJ1-2
CASSIGTGGVTIYF	TGTGCCAGCAGCATCGGGACTGGTGGGGTCACCATATATTTT	-	-	TRBV7-2	TRBJ1-3
CASSRSSSYNEQFF	TGTGCCAGTAGTAGGTCGAGCTCCTACAATGAGCAGTTCTTC	-	-	TRBV19	TRBJ2-1
CASSIDRPGNYGYTF	TGTGCCAGTAGTATAGATCGGCCGGGTAACTATGGCTACACCTTC	-	-	TRBV19	TRBJ1-2
CASSPIGTAQETQYF	TGTGCCAGTAGTCCAATAGGGACAGCGCAAGAGACCCAGTACTTC	-	TRBD1	TRBV19	TRBJ2-5
CASSQDGNGGGEAFF	TGCGCCAGCAGCCAAGACGGGAATGGAGGGGGTGAGGCTTTCTTT	-	-	TRBV4-3	TRBJ1-1